Sequencing of this T cell receptor beta chain was carried out in a study of blood T cell repertoires in COVID-19. Study at large: Acute and convalescent COVID-19 samples came from the United States, Italy and Spain. Sample material is recorded as cDNA or gDNA derived from T cells, B-cell-depleted T cells, or PBMCs.

V was shortened by 1 base and J by 1 base, with 11 bases between the two germline ends. The CDR3 has 16 amino acids. Germline CDR1 is MNHNS and CDR2 is SASEGT. How the authors handled the data: Estimation of nucleated cell counts relied on the amplification of reference gene primers. Profiled with immunoSEQ multiplex PCR; TCRdb holds only in-frame clones, not every one. From that table come the V and J calls and clone size; the DNA was used to work out D and trimming. The sample has roughly 250,000 clones; around 81% are singletons. The sample was peripheral blood. This chain joins TRBV6-1 and TRBJ2-1; a possible D gene is TRBD2 (5 bases). The clonotype was recovered from a woman aged 55-69 years with active or convalescent COVID-19. CDR3 region: CASSEEGRWSYNEQFF. The CDR3 bases are TGTGCCAGCAGTGAAGAAGGGAGATGGTCCTACAATGAGCAGTTCTTC.